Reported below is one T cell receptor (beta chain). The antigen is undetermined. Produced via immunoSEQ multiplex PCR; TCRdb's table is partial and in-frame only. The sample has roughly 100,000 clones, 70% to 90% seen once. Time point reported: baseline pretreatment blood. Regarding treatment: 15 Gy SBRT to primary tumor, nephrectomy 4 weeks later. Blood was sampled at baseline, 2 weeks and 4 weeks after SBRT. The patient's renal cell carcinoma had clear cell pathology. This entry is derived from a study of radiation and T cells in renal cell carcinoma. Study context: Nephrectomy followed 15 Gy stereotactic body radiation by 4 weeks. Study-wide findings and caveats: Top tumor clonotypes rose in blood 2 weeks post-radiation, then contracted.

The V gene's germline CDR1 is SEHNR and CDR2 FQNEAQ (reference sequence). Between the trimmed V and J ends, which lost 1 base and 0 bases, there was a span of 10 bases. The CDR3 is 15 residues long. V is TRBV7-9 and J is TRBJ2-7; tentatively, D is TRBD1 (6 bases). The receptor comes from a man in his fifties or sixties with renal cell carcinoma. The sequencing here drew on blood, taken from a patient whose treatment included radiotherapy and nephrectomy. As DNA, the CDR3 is TGTGCCAGCAGCTTAGGGCAGGGGTACTCCTACGAGCAGTACTTC. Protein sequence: CASSLGQGYSYEQYF. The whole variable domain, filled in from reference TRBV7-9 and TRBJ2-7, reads DTGVSQNPRHKITKRGQNVTFRCDPISEHNRLYWYRQTLGQGPEFLTYFQNEAQLEKSRLLSDRFSAERPKGSFSTLEIQRTEQGDSAMYLCASSLGQGYSYEQYFGPGTRLTVT.